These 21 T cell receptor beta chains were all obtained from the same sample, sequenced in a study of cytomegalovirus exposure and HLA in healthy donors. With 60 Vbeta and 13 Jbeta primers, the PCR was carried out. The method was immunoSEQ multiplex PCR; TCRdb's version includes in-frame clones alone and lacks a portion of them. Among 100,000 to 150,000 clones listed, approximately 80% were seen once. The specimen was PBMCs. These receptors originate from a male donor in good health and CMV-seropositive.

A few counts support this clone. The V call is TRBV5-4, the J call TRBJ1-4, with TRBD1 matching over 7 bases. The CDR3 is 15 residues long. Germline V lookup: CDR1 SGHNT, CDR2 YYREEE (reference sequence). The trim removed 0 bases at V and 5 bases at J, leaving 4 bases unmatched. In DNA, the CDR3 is TGTGCCAGCAGCTTGGATCGGGACAGAAATGAAAAACTGTTTTTT. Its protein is CASSLDRDRNEKLFF. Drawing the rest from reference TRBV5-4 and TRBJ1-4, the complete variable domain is ETGVTQSPTHLIKTRGQQVTLRCSSQSGHNTVSWYQQALGQGPQFIFQYYREEENGRGNFPPRFSGLQFPNYSSELNVNALELDDSALYLCASSLDRDRNEKLFFGSGTQLSVL.

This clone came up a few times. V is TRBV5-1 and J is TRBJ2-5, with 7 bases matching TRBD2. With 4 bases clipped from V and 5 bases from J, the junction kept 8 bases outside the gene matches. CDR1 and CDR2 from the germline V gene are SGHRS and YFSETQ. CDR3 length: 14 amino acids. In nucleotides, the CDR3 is TGCGCCAGCAGCATCGGACTAGTGGACGAGACCCAGTACTTC. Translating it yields CASSIGLVDETQYF.

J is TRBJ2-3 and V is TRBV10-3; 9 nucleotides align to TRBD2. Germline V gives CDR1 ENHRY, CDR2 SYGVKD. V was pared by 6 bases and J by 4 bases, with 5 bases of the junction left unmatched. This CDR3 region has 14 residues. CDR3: CAIRAGGEADTQYF. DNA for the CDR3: TGTGCCATCAGAGCGGGAGGAGAGGCAGATACGCAGTATTTT.

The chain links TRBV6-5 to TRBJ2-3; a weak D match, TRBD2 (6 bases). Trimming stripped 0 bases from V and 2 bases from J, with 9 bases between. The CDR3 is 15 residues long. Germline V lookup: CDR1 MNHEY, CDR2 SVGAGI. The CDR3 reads CASSYSAGITDTQYF. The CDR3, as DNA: TGTGCCAGCAGTTACTCGGCGGGAATCACAGATACGCAGTATTTT.

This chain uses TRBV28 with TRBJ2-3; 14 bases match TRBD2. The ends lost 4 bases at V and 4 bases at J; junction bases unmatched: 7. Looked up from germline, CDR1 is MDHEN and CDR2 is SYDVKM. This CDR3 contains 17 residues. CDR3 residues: CASSSPSTSGRADTQYF. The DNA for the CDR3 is TGTGCCAGCAGTTCCCCGTCGACTAGCGGGAGGGCAGATACGCAGTATTTT. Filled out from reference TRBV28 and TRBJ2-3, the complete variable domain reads DVKVTQSSRYLVKRTGEKVFLECVQDMDHENMFWYRQDPGLGLRLIYFSYDVKMKEKGDIPEGYSVSREKKERFSLILESASTNQTSMYLCASSSPSTSGRADTQYFGPGTRLTVL.

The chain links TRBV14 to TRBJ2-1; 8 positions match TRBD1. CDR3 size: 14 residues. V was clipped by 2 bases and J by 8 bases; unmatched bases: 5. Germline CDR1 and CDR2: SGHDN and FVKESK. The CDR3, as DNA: TGTGCCAGCAGCCAAATCAGGGGGCTAGATGAGCAGTTCTTC. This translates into CASSQIRGLDEQFF.

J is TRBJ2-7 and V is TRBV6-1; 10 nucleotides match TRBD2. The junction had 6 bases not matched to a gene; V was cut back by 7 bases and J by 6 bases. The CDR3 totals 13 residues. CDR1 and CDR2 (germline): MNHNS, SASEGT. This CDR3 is CASILAGEGEQYF. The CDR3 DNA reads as TGTGCCAGCATCCTAGCGGGAGAGGGCGAGCAGTACTTC.

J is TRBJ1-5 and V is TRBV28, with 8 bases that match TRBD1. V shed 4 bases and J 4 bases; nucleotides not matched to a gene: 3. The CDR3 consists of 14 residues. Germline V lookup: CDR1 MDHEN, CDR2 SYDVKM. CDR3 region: CASSSNRGNQPQHF. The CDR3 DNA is TGTGCCAGCAGTTCGAACAGGGGGAATCAGCCCCAGCATTTT. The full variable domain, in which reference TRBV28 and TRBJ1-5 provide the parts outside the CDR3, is DVKVTQSSRYLVKRTGEKVFLECVQDMDHENMFWYRQDPGLGLRLIYFSYDVKMKEKGDIPEGYSVSREKKERFSLILESASTNQTSMYLCASSSNRGNQPQHFGDGTRLSIL.

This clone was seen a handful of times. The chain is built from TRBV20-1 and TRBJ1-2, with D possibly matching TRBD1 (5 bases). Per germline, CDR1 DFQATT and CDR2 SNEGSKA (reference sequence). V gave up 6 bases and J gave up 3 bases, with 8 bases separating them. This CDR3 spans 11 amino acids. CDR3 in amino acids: CSARAYYGYTF. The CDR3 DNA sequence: TGCAGTGCCAGGGCTTACTATGGCTACACCTTC.

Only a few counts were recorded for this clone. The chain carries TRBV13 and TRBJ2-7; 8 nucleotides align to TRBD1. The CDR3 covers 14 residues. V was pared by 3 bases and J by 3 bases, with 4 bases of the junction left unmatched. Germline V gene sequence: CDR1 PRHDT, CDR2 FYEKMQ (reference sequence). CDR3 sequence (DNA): TGTGCCAGCAGCTTCAGGGGGCACAGCTACGAGCAGTACTTC. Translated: CASSFRGHSYEQYF. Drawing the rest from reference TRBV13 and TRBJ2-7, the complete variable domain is AAGVIQSPRHLIKEKRETATLKCYPIPRHDTVYWYQQGPGQDPQFLISFYEKMQSDKGSIPDRFSAQQFSDYHSELNMSSLELGDSALYFCASSFRGHSYEQYFGPGTRLTVT.

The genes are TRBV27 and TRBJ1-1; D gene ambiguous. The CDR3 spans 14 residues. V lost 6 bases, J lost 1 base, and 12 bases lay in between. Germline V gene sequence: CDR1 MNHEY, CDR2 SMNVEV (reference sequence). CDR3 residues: CASSPGEGNTEAFF. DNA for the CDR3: TGTGCCAGCAGCCCAGGCGAGGGGAACACTGAAGCTTTCTTT.

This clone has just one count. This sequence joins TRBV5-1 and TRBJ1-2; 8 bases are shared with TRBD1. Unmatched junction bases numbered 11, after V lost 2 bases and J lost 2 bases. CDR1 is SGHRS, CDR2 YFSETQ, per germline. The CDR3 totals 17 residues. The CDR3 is CASSFSPWDRSNYGYTF. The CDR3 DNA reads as TGCGCCAGCAGCTTCTCGCCGTGGGACAGGTCGAACTATGGCTACACCTTC.

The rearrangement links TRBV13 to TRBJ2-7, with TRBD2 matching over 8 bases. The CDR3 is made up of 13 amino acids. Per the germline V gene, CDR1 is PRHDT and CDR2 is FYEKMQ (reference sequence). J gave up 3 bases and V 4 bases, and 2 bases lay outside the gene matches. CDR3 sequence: CASSSGTSYEQYF. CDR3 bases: TGTGCCAGCAGCTCCGGGACTAGCTACGAGCAGTACTTC.

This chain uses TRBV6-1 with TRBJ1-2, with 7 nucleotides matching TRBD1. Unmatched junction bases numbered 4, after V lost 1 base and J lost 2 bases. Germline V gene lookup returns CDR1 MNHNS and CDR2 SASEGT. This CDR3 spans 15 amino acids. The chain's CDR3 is CASSEVGTDNYGYTF. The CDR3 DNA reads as TGTGCCAGCAGTGAAGTCGGGACAGACAACTATGGCTACACCTTC.

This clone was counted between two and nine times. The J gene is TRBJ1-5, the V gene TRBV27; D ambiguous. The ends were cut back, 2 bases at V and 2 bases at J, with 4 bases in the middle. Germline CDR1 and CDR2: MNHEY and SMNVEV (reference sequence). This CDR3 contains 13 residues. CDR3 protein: CASSLKRNQPQHF. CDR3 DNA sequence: TGTGCCAGCAGTTTAAAGCGCAATCAGCCCCAGCATTTT.

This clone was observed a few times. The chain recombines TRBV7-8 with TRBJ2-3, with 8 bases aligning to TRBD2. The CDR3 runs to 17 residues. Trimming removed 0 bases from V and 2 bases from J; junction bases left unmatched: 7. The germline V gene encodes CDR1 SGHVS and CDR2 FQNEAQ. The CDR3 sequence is CASSLAQASGYTDTQYF. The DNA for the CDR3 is TGTGCCAGCAGCTTAGCGCAGGCTAGCGGGTACACAGATACGCAGTATTTT.

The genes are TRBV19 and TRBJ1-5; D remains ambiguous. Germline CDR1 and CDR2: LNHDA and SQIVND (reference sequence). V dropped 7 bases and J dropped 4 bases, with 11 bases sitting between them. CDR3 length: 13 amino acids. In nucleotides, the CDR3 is TGTGCCAGTAAGATTCGGGGAAATCAGCCCCAGCATTTT. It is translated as CASKIRGNQPQHF.

The CDR3 region is CASSLILGQVGTDTQYF. DNA of the CDR3: TGTGCCAGCAGCTTAATTTTAGGACAAGTAGGTACAGATACGCAGTATTTT. The chain employs TRBV7-9 and TRBJ2-3; D perhaps matches TRBD1 (5 bases). The germline V and J ends were trimmed by 2 bases and 3 bases, with 18 bases remaining between them. The germline V gene has CDR1 SEHNR and CDR2 FQNEAQ (reference sequence). The CDR3 runs to 17 residues. The entire variable domain, with the rest obtained from reference TRBV7-9 and TRBJ2-3, is as follows: DTGVSQNPRHKITKRGQNVTFRCDPISEHNRLYWYRQTLGQGPEFLTYFQNEAQLEKSRLLSDRFSAERPKGSFSTLEIQRTEQGDSAMYLCASSLILGQVGTDTQYFGPGTRLTVL.

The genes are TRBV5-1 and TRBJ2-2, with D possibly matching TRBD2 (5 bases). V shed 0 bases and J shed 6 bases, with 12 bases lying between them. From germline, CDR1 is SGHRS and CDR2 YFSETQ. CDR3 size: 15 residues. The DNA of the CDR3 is TGCGCCAGCAGCTTGGAACCGGCGGACTCCGGGGAGCTGTTTTTT. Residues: CASSLEPADSGELFF.

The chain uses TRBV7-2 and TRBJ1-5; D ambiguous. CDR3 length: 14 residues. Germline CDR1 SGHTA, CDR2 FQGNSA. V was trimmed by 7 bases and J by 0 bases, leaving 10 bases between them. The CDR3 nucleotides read TGTGCCAGCACCCCTGCGAATAGCAATCAGCCCCAGCATTTT. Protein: CASTPANSNQPQHF.

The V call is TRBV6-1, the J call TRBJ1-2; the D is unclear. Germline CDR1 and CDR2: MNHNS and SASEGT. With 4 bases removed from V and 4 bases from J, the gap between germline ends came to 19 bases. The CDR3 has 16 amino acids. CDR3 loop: CASSVESGGFSYGYTF. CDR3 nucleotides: TGTGCCAGCAGTGTAGAATCGGGAGGATTCAGCTATGGCTACACCTTC.